This TCR beta chain was identified during a study of CD8+CD57+ T cells in acquired aplastic anemia. Flow cytometry had shown expanded CD8+CD57+ cells in the patients chosen for sequencing. The template for TCR beta VDJ and CDR3 sequence profiling was genomic DNA. In TCRdb, the reads were re-called with MiXCR into one record per CDR3 protein. The sample has approximately 40,000 distinct CDR3 sequences; 63% are singletons. Germline V lookup: CDR1 SGHNT, CDR2 YYREEE (reference sequence). This CDR3 has 12 residues. V was clipped by 0 bases and J by 6 bases, with 3 bases between them. Sequencing was carried out using sorted CD4+, CD8+, or CD8+CD57+ T cells (not recorded which) from PBMCs. The sequence was collected from a human donor with aplastic anemia. This sequence joins TRBV5-4 and TRBJ2-2; no firm D call. The DNA of the CDR3 is TGTGCCAGCAGCTTGGCCGCCGGGGAGCTGTTTTTT. As protein: CASSLAAGELFF.